This record looks at one TCR beta chain sequence and its context. Its specificity is not known. The data were obtained in a study of cytomegalovirus exposure and HLA in healthy donors. At collection, donors were nominally healthy, but unrecorded immune exposures were probable. The V and J ends lost 6 bases and 2 bases, in that order; junction bases with no gene match: 1. Germline V CDR1 and CDR2: MNHEY, SMNVEV (reference sequence). This CDR3 spans 14 amino acids. General study results and limits: In a later analysis, TCR beta V- and J-gene trimming was associated with a missense DCLRE1C variant. Some TCR beta chains (roughly 160 of them) were listed as cytomegalovirus-associated.

With 60 Vbeta and 13 Jbeta primers, the PCR was carried out. Profiled with immunoSEQ multiplex PCR; TCRdb holds only in-frame clones, not every one. The repertoire holds about 190,000 clones, with just under 75% as singletons. Sequencing was carried out using PBMCs. The sequence was collected from a woman aged 25-40 years in good health and CMV-seropositive. The chain recombines TRBV27 with TRBJ2-7, with 13 bases fitting TRBD2. CDR3: CASSTSGRAYEQYF. The CDR3 DNA reads TGTGCCAGCAGCACTAGCGGGAGGGCCTACGAGCAGTACTTC.